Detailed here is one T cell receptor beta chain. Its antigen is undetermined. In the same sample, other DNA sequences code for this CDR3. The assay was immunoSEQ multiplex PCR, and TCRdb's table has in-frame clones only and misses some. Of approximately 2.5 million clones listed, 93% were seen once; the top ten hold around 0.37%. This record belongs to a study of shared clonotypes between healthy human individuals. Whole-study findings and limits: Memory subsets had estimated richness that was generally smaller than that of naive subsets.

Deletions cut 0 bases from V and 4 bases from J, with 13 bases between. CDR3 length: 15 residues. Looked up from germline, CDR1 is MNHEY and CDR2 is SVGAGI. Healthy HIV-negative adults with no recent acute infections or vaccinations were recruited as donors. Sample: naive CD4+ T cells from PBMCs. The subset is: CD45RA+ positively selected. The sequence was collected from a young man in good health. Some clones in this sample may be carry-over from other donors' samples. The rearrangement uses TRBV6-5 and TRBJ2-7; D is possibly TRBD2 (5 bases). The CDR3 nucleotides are TGTGCCAGCAGTTACTCGGCGGGTCAAGTTTACGAGCAGTACTTC. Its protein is CASSYSAGQVYEQYF.